This T cell receptor beta chain appears in the sequencing data of a study of Graves' ophthalmopathy and Graves' hyperthyroidism. The study's findings and limits: Blood also carried most expanded thyroid clonotypes exceeding 0.001 frequency.

Ten or more counts support this clonotype. Its antigen is as yet unknown. CDR3 regions of TCR beta were amplified from RNA transcripts. HTBI primers served in a first-round RT-PCR, which a second-round multiplex PCR followed. Each CDR3 protein gets one entry after TCRdb re-called the multiplex PCR reads with MiXCR. The sample lists some 1.1 million distinct CDR3 sequences, about 40% occurring once. Only newly diagnosed hyperthyroidism patients aged 18 to 65, with under 2 months' duration, were enrolled. The sequencing input was peripheral blood or thyroid tissue (not recorded which). This receptor was taken from an adult man with Graves' hyperthyroidism.

The CDR3 sequence: CARHQETQYF. Written as DNA, the CDR3 is TGTGCTAGGCACCAAGAGACCCAGTACTTC. The chain is built from TRBV24-1 and TRBJ2-5; no reliable D call. Germline CDR1 and CDR2: KGHDR and SFDVKD. The CDR3 runs 10 residues.